Here is one T cell receptor beta chain with its context. The antigen remains unidentified. The sample originates from a study of shared clonotypes between healthy human individuals. Notes on the study in general: The low donor count limited represented genetic and exposure-history diversity.

V shed 0 bases, J shed 3 bases, and the junction held 15 bases outside the gene matches. This CDR3 is 19 amino acids long. Looked up from germline, CDR1 is SGHVS and CDR2 is FQNEAQ. Generated by immunoSEQ multiplex PCR, the TCRdb table keeps only in-frame clones and is missing some. Counted here are around 340,000 clones, 73% occurring once; the ten biggest clones make up 10%. The TCR was taken from a young man in good health. Sequences were obtained from memory CD4+ T cells sorted from blood. Subset of the sample: CD45RA-negative fraction. The chain joins TRBV7-8 to TRBJ1-2, with TRBD1 identical over 8 bases. In DNA, the CDR3 is TGTGCCAGCAGCTTAGCGTCGACAGGGGCCACAGGTTTGGACTATGGCTACACCTTC. Translation: CASSLASTGATGLDYGYTF.